This T cell receptor (beta chain) was identified during a study of cytomegalovirus exposure and HLA in healthy donors. The protocol was immunoSEQ multiplex PCR, while the TCRdb copy is restricted to in-frame clones and leaves out a portion. The repertoire consists of 260,000 or so clones, with 90% occurring once and the leading ten covering 2.5% to 3.5%. The CDR3 sequence is 13 residues long. Per germline, CDR1 GTSNPN and CDR2 SVGIG (reference sequence). Trimming pared 1 base from V and 3 bases from J, leaving 7 bases between. A single count supports this clone. This receptor was taken from a woman aged 25 to 39 in good health and CMV-seronegative. Source material: PBMCs. The chain is built from TRBV30 and TRBJ1-5; D unresolved. The CDR3 here is CAWSAGINQPQHF. The CDR3 coding sequence is TGTGCCTGGAGTGCTGGGATCAATCAGCCCCAGCATTTT.